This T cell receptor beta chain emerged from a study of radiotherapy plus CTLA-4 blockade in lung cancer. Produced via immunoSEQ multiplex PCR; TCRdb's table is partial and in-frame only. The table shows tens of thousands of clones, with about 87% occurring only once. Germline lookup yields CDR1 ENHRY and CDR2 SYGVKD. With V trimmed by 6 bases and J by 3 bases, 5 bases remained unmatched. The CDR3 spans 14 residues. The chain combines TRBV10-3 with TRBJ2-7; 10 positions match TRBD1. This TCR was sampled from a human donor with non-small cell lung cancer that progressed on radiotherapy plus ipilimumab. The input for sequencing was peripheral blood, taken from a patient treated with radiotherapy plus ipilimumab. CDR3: CAIRGTGVFYEQYF. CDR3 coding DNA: TGTGCCATCAGGGGGACAGGGGTTTTCTACGAGCAGTACTTC.